The 31 T cell receptor beta chains below were found in one sample sequenced in a study of OX40 agonist ivuxolimab in advanced cancers. Only in-frame clones appear in the TCRdb table, and some are missing; sequencing was by immunoSEQ multiplex PCR. This sample has roughly 69,000 clones, with around 86% found just once. Sequenced here: CD4+ or CD8+ T cells sorted from blood, sampled in a trial of the OX40 agonist ivuxolimab. The receptors stem from an adult with an advanced solid tumor such as melanoma, head and neck, liver or kidney cancer.

The chain links TRBV25-1 to TRBJ2-1; D may be TRBD2 (7 bases). CDR1 and CDR2 from the germline V gene are MGHDK and SYGVNS. Trimming stripped 2 bases from V and 13 bases from J, with 30 bases between. There are 18 residues in the CDR3. The CDR3 region has the DNA TGTGCCAGCAGTGAACGGACAGATTTCCTAGCGGAGAGTAAGCAACAGTTCTTC. Its protein product is CASSERTDFLAESKQQFF.

The CDR3 here is CASSPSTDTQYF. The CDR3 DNA is TGTGCCAGCTCACCAAGCACAGATACGCAGTATTTT. The chain has TRBV18 and TRBJ2-3; D ambiguous. The CDR3 runs to 12 residues. Germline values: CDR1 KGHSH, CDR2 LQKENI. The V gene lost 2 bases and the J gene lost 0 bases, with 0 bases spanning the gap. Combining the CDR3 with reference TRBV18 and TRBJ2-3 gives the whole variable domain NAGVMQNPRHLVRRRGQEARLRCSPMKGHSHVYWYRQLPEEGLKFMVYLQKENIIDESGMPKERFSAEFPKEGPSILRIQQVVRGDSAAYFCASSPSTDTQYFGPGTRLTVL.

The chain has TRBV30 and TRBJ1-2; the match to TRBD1 covers 7 bases. The germline V gene encodes CDR1 GTSNPN and CDR2 SVGIG (reference sequence). The CDR3 totals 11 residues. The J segment lost 8 bases and the V segment lost 5 bases, leaving 5 bases of the junction unmatched. The chain's CDR3 is CAWSMGQGYTF. The CDR3 DNA reads TGTGCCTGGTCTATGGGACAGGGCTACACCTTC. Looking up the rest from reference TRBV30 and TRBJ1-2 gives the full variable domain: SQTIHQWPATLVQPVGSPLSLECTVEGTSNPNLYWYRQAAGRGLQLLFYSVGIGQISSEVPQNLSASRPQDRQFILSSKKLLLSDSGFYLCAWSMGQGYTFGSGTRLTVV.

About this clone: Different DNA sequences within this sample yield the same CDR3. This chain connects TRBV5-1 to TRBJ2-3; TRBD2 matches at 9 bases. The junction had 14 bases not matched to a gene; V was cut back by 8 bases and J by 4 bases. Germline CDR1 is SGHRS and CDR2 is YFSETQ. The CDR3 contains 16 residues. The DNA for the CDR3 is TGCGCCAGTAGCCCGAGCGCTAGCGGGACCGCAGATACGCAGTATTTT. Amino acid sequence: CASSPSASGTADTQYF.

The V and J genes are TRBV7-2 and TRBJ2-5, with 8 bases that match TRBD2. Germline CDR1 reads SGHTA; CDR2 reads FQGNSA. V dropped 5 bases and J dropped 0; count of bases not matched to a gene: 8. This CDR3 region has 16 residues. The CDR3 loop reads CASSLELAGNQETQYF. DNA for the CDR3: TGTGCCAGCAGCCTAGAGCTAGCGGGCAACCAAGAGACCCAGTACTTC.

The chain couples TRBV9 to TRBJ2-7; D is undetermined. V lost 0 bases to trimming and J lost 2 bases, with 12 bases between them. The CDR3 runs to 15 residues. Germline V gives CDR1 SGDLS, CDR2 YYNGEE. The CDR3 protein is CASSVAVSLAYEQYF. CDR3 coding DNA: TGTGCCAGCAGCGTAGCCGTCAGCCTAGCCTACGAGCAGTACTTC.

V gene TRBV5-4 combines with J gene TRBJ2-2, with D possibly matching TRBD1 (6 bases). CDR1 SGHNT and CDR2 YYREEE come from the germline V gene (reference sequence). The CDR3 runs 14 residues. DNA for the CDR3: TGTGCTGCTGGGGGCAGGGAGAGGACCGGGGAGCTGTTTTTT. Its translation: CAAGGRERTGELFF. Filled out from reference TRBV5-4 and TRBJ2-2, the complete variable domain reads ETGVTQSPTHLIKTRGQQVTLRCSSQSGHNTVSWYQQALGQGPQFIFQYYREEENGRGNFPPRFSGLQFPNYSSELNVNALELDDSALYLCAAGGRERTGELFFGEGSRLTVL.

This chain joins TRBV6-5 and TRBJ2-7, with D maybe TRBD1 (6 bases). Germline V gene sequence: CDR1 MNHEY, CDR2 SVGAGI. The CDR3 loop spans 15 amino acids. Trimming shortened V by 0 bases and J by 2 bases, and 11 bases separated the two germline ends. CDR3 amino acids: CASSYSAGDAYEQYF. The CDR3 nucleotides are TGTGCCAGCAGTTACTCTGCAGGGGATGCCTACGAGCAGTACTTC.

The rearrangement uses TRBV5-1 and TRBJ1-1; no firm D call. Trimming cost V 1 base and J 1 base, with 8 bases left between them. The CDR3 totals 14 residues. Germline V gene lookup returns CDR1 SGHRS and CDR2 YFSETQ. The CDR3 region is CASSLQASNTEAFF. DNA for the CDR3: TGCGCCAGCAGCTTGCAGGCGTCGAACACTGAAGCTTTCTTT.

The chain recombines TRBV10-2 with TRBJ2-5; D perhaps matches TRBD1 (5 bases). The DNA end is more similar to TRBJ2-7, so the J call may be wrong. The CDR3 loop spans 14 amino acids. Germline V gene data show CDR1 as WSHSY and CDR2 as SAAADI. The CDR3 DNA sequence: TGCGCCAGCATAGGACAACAAATTTCCTACGAGCAGTACTTC. Translation: CASIGQQISYEQYF.

The rearrangement uses TRBV6-1 and TRBJ1-5; the D gene is possibly TRBD1 (5 bases). The germline V and J ends were trimmed by 6 bases and 8 bases, with 14 bases remaining between them. In germline, CDR1 is MNHNS, CDR2 SASEGT. The CDR3 has 13 amino acids. For the CDR3, the DNA is TGTGCCAGCAGGGTGGACACGAGGGAGCCCCAGCATTTT. Translation gives CASRVDTREPQHF.

The CDR3: CASSPGRLYGYTF. CDR3 nucleotides: TGCGCCAGCAGCCCCGGGAGACTCTATGGCTACACCTTC. V is TRBV5-1 and J is TRBJ1-2; D remains ambiguous. V shed 4 bases and J shed 4 bases, with 11 bases lying between them. CDR1 and CDR2 from the germline V gene are SGHRS and YFSETQ. The CDR3 is 13 residues long.

This chain links TRBV19 with TRBJ2-7; 8 bases align to TRBD1. Germline V CDR1 and CDR2: LNHDA, SQIVND (reference sequence). V was pared by 9 bases and J by 0 bases, with 7 bases of the junction left unmatched. CDR3 length: 14 residues. The CDR3 DNA reads TGTGCCAGCCGACAGGGGACTTTCTCCTACGAGCAGTACTTC. Its protein is CASRQGTFSYEQYF. Drawing the rest from reference TRBV19 and TRBJ2-7, the complete variable domain is DGGITQSPKYLFRKEGQNVTLSCEQNLNHDAMYWYRQDPGQGLRLIYYSQIVNDFQKGDIAEGYSVSREKKESFPLTVTSAQKNPTAFYLCASRQGTFSYEQYFGPGTRLTVT.

This clone is judged medium-sized (0.01 to 0.1%). The chain recombines TRBV5-8 with TRBJ2-7, with 10 bases that match TRBD2. Germline CDR1 is SGHTS and CDR2 is YDEGEE. V trimming: 4 bases; J trimming: 5 bases; junction bases outside the gene matches: 6. The CDR3 is made up of 14 amino acids. CDR3 DNA: TGTGCCAGCAGCCCTAGCGGGAGAAGGCACGAGCAGTACTTC. Amino acid sequence: CASSPSGRRHEQYF.

In the case of this clone: The junction and the germline gene differ at one end; a read error may be behind it. V gene TRBV2 combines with J gene TRBJ1-6; no clear D. CDR3 length equals 16 residues. Germline V gene lookup returns CDR1 SNHLY and CDR2 FYNNEI. CDR3 coding DNA: TGTGCCAGCAGCGAAGGGTGGAACTTAGATAATTCACCCCTCCACTTT. This translates into CASSEGWNLDNSPLHF. The full variable domain, rest sourced from reference TRBV2 and TRBJ1-6, is EPEVTQTPSHQVTQMGQEVILRCVPISNHLYFYWYRQILGQKVEFLVSFYNNEISEKSEIFDDQFSVERPDGSNFTLKIRSTKLEDSAMYFCASSEGWNLDNSPLHFGNGTRLTVT.

This chain connects TRBV5-1 to TRBJ2-1, with TRBD2 identical over 11 bases. The CDR3 consists of 16 residues. The V and J ends lost 0 bases and 5 bases, in that order; junction bases with no gene match: 4. Germline CDR1 reads SGHRS; CDR2 reads YFSETQ. The CDR3 reads CASSLVLAGGHNEQFF. The CDR3 DNA reads TGCGCCAGCAGCTTGGTTCTAGCGGGGGGTCACAATGAGCAGTTCTTC.

The chain joins TRBV9 to TRBJ2-2; maybe TRBD1 (6 bases). The V end was cut by 3 bases, the J end by 8 bases, with 14 bases between. Germline lookup yields CDR1 SGDLS and CDR2 YYNGEE. The CDR3 has 14 residues. This chain's CDR3 is CASSDRASEGELFF. DNA of the CDR3: TGTGCCAGCAGCGACAGGGCCTCGGAAGGGGAGCTGTTTTTT.

This clone was found a few times. The genes are TRBV11-1 and TRBJ2-1; 8 bases fit TRBD1. V was pared by 1 base and J by 0 bases, with 2 bases of the junction left unmatched. The CDR3 covers 16 residues. Germline V gives CDR1 SGHAT, CDR2 FQDESV (reference sequence). Here the CDR3 reads CASSLVTGGSYNEQFF. Written as DNA, the CDR3 is TGTGCCAGCAGCTTAGTTACAGGGGGCTCCTACAATGAGCAGTTCTTC. The variable domain in full, completed from reference TRBV11-1 and TRBJ2-1, reads EAEVAQSPRYKITEKSQAVAFWCDPISGHATLYWYRQILGQGPELLVQFQDESVVDDSQLPKDRFSAERLKGVDSTLKIQPAELGDSAMYLCASSLVTGGSYNEQFFGPGTRLTVL.

There are a few counts of this clone. One junction end disagrees with the germline gene, perhaps due to a read error. The CDR3 nucleotides are TGTGCCAGCAGGTTGGGACTAGCGGGAGGAAACACCGGGGAGCTGTTTTTT. As protein: CASRLGLAGGNTGELFF. The V gene is TRBV5-4, the J gene TRBJ2-2, with 15 bases lining up with TRBD2. Germline V gene lookup returns CDR1 SGHNT and CDR2 YYREEE (reference sequence). CDR3 length: 17 amino acids.

The chain has TRBV9 and TRBJ2-3, with 11 bases fitting TRBD2. Germline V gene lookup returns CDR1 SGDLS and CDR2 YYNGEE. The CDR3 runs to 17 residues. The V and J ends lost 0 bases and 5 bases, in that order; junction bases with no gene match: 8. Here the CDR3 reads CASSVVGSLAGGDTQYF. The CDR3 coding sequence is TGTGCCAGCAGCGTAGTGGGCAGTCTAGCGGGAGGAGATACGCAGTATTTT. Full variable domain (rest looked up from reference TRBV9 and TRBJ2-3): DSGVTQTPKHLITATGQRVTLRCSPRSGDLSVYWYQQSLDQGLQFLIQYYNGEERAKGNILERFSAQQFPDLHSELNLSSLELGDSALYFCASSVVGSLAGGDTQYFGPGTRLTVL.

The chain carries TRBV19 and TRBJ2-5; D is ambiguous. Germline V gene sequence: CDR1 LNHDA, CDR2 SQIVND (reference sequence). V was clipped by 5 bases and J by 4 bases, with 11 bases between them. The CDR3 spans 13 residues. The CDR3 DNA is TGTGCCAGTAGTCCGTATTCTTCAGAGACCCAGTACTTC. Its protein is CASSPYSSETQYF.

The chain combines TRBV7-2 with TRBJ2-5, with D hard to call. There are 15 residues in the CDR3. CDR1 and CDR2 from the germline V gene are SGHTA and FQGNSA. The V end lost 1 base, the J end lost 1 base, and 10 bases lay between the germline ends. The CDR3 loop is CASSLGPDPQETQYF. As DNA, the CDR3 is TGTGCCAGCAGCTTAGGCCCAGATCCCCAAGAGACCCAGTACTTC.

The J gene is TRBJ2-7, the V gene TRBV20-1, with D uncertain. V was pared by 4 bases and J by 3 bases, with 7 bases between. Per the germline V gene, CDR1 is DFQATT and CDR2 is SNEGSKA (reference sequence). CDR3 length: 11 residues. The CDR3 spells CSATGVYEQYF. CDR3 nucleotide sequence: TGCAGTGCTACAGGCGTCTACGAGCAGTACTTC.

This clone has only a few counts. This chain uses TRBV7-2 with TRBJ2-7; 9 bases line up with TRBD1. The junction had 8 bases not matched to a gene; V was cut back by 5 bases and J by 3 bases. Germline values: CDR1 SGHTA, CDR2 FQGNSA. The CDR3 extends over 15 amino acids. CDR3 amino acids: CASSPSAGQGYEQYF. In nucleotides, the CDR3 is TGTGCCAGCAGCCCCTCTGCGGGACAGGGCTACGAGCAGTACTTC.

The V call is TRBV5-1, the J call TRBJ1-3; the D is unclear. This CDR3 region has 13 residues. Trimming left V 3 bases short and J 0 bases short, with 4 bases between. Germline V gene sequence: CDR1 SGHRS, CDR2 YFSETQ. CDR3 protein: CASSSGSGNTIYF. In nucleotides, the CDR3 is TGCGCCAGCAGCTCCGGCTCTGGAAACACCATATATTTT.

The chain is built from TRBV28 and TRBJ2-2; the match to TRBD2 covers 7 bases. The CDR3 contains 14 residues. Losses at the gene ends were 7 bases for V and 1 base for J; bases not matched to a gene: 3. Germline assignment: CDR1 MDHEN and CDR2 SYDVKM. CDR3 sequence reads: CASTGGRNTGELFF. For the CDR3, the DNA is TGTGCCAGCACAGGCGGGAGGAACACCGGGGAGCTGTTTTTT.

This clone has only a few counts. The chain couples TRBV11-2 to TRBJ2-1; no firm D call. Germline V CDR1 and CDR2: SGHAT, FQNNGV. The V gene lost 2 bases and the J gene lost 7 bases, with 12 bases spanning the gap. This CDR3 spans 14 amino acids. CDR3 sequence reads: CASSLYSDLNEQFF. In DNA, the CDR3 is TGTGCCAGCAGCTTATATAGTGATCTGAATGAGCAGTTCTTC.

This chain connects TRBV30 to TRBJ2-5; no clear D. Trimming took 5 bases from V and 5 from J, leaving 12 bases between them. In germline, CDR1 is GTSNPN, CDR2 SVGIG (reference sequence). The CDR3 consists of 12 residues. CDR3 nucleotide sequence: TGTGCCTGGGGCGGAGATGGGGAGACCCAGTACTTC. Encoded protein: CAWGGDGETQYF.

V and J are TRBV6-5 and TRBJ1-5; tentative D call: TRBD1 (6 bases). CDR3 length equals 15 residues. Germline lookup yields CDR1 MNHEY and CDR2 SVGAGI. The germline V and J ends were trimmed by 6 bases and 5 bases, with 17 bases remaining between them. CDR3 residues: CASSSGQGSYQPQHF. Written as DNA, the CDR3 is TGTGCCAGCAGCTCAGGGCAGGGGTCATATCAGCCCCAGCATTTT.

Many counts were recorded for this clone. The J gene is TRBJ1-5, the V gene TRBV30; possible D gene TRBD1, 5 bases. The CDR3 covers 13 residues. V lost 5 bases, J lost 3 bases, and 11 bases lay in between. The germline V gene encodes CDR1 GTSNPN and CDR2 SVGIG (reference sequence). This CDR3 reads CAWGKGNNQPQHF. The CDR3 DNA reads TGTGCCTGGGGAAAGGGGAACAATCAGCCCCAGCATTTT.

This clone has more than one count but fewer than ten. V is TRBV5-1 and J is TRBJ1-6; 8 bases are a match to TRBD1. The germline CDR1 and CDR2 sequences are SGHRS and YFSETQ. J was trimmed by 6 bases and V by 2 bases; bases with no gene match: 7. The CDR3 has 16 amino acids. The CDR3 here is CASSFTGGGGNSPLHF. The CDR3 bases are TGCGCCAGCAGCTTTACAGGGGGAGGGGGTAATTCACCCCTCCACTTT.